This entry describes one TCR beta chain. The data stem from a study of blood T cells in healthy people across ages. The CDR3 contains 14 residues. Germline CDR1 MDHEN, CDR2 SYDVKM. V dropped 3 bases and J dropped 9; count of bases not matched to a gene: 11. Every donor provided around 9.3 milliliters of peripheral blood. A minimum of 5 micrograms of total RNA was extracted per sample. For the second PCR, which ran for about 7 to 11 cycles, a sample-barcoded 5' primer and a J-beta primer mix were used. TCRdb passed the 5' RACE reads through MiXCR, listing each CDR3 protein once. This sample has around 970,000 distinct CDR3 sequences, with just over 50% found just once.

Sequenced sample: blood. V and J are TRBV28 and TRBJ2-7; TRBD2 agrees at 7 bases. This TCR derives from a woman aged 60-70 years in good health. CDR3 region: CASSFMGEWGGQYF. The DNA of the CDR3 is TGTGCCAGCAGTTTTATGGGGGAGTGGGGGGGGCAGTACTTC. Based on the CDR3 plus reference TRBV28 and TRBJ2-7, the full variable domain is DVKVTQSSRYLVKRTGEKVFLECVQDMDHENMFWYRQDPGLGLRLIYFSYDVKMKEKGDIPEGYSVSREKKERFSLILESASTNQTSMYLCASSFMGEWGGQYFGPGTRLTVT.